This T cell receptor (beta chain) was recorded in a study of monozygotic twins with inflammatory bowel disease. From its re-call of the 5' RACE reads, TCRdb lists each CDR3 protein once, without DNA. The sample has over 110,000 distinct CDR3 sequences, and its top ten clones hold approximately 2.5%. As concerns this clonotype: As yet, its antigen is unknown.

Study findings and constraints: Healthy co-twins exceeded IBD patients in TCRbeta diversity as measured by inverse Simpson.

The CDR3 has 14 residues. The receptor was isolated from a human donor with ulcerative colitis or Crohn's disease, or a healthy co-twin of an affected twin (not recorded which). The source material was blood. V gene TRBV12-3 or TRBV12-4 combines with J gene TRBJ2-1; the TRBD1 assignment by TCRdb is unverifiable without DNA. The chain's CDR3 is CASAPTGWYNEQFF.